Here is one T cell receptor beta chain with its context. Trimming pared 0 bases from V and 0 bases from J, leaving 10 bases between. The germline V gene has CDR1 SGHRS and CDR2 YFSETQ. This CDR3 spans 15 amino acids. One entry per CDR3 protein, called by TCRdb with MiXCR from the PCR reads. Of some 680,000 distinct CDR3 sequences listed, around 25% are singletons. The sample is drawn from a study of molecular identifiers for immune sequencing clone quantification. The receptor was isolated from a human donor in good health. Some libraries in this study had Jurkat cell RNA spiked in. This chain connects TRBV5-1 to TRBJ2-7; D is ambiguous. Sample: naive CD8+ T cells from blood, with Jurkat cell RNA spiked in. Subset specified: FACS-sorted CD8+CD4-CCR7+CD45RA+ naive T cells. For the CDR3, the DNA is TGCGCCAGCAGCTTGGTTCCGGCAGGCTCCTACGAGCAGTACTTC. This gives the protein CASSLVPAGSYEQYF.